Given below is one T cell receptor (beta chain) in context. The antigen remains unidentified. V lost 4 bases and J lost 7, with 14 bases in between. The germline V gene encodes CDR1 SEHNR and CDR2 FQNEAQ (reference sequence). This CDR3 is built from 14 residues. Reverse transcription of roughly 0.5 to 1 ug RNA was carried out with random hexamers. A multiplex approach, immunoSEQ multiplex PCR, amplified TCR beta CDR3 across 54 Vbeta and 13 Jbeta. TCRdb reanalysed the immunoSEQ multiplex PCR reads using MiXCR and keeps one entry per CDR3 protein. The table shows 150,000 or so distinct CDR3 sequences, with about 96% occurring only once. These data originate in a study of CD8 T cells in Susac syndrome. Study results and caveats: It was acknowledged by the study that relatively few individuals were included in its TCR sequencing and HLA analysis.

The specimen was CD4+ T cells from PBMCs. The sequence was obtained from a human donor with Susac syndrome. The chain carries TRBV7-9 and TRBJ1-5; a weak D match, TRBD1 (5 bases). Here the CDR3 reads CASSSAGRGQPQHF. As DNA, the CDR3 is TGTGCCAGCAGCTCCGCGGGGCGAGGACAGCCCCAGCATTTT.